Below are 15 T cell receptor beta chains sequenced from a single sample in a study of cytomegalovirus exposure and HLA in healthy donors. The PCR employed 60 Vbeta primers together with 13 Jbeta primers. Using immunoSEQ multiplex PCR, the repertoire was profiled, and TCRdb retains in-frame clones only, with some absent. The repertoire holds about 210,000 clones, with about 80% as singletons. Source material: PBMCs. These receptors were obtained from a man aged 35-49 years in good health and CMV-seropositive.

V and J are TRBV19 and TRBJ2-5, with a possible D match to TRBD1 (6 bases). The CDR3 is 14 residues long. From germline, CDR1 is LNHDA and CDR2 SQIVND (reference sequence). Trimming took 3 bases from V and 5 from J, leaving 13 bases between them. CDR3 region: CASSIQGLAETQYF. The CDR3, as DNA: TGTGCCAGTAGTATTCAGGGGCTGGCGGAGACCCAGTACTTC.

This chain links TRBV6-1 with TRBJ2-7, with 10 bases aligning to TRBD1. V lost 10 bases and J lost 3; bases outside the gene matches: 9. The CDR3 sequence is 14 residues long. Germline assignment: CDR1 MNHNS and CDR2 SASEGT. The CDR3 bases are TGTGCCACCGACGGGACAGGGGTTTTCTACGAGCAGTACTTC. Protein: CATDGTGVFYEQYF.

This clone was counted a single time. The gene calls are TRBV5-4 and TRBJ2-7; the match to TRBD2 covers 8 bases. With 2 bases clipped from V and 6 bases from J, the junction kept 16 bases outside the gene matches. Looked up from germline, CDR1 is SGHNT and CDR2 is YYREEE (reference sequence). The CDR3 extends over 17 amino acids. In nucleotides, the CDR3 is TGTGCCAGCAGCTTTTCAGGGAAAGCGGGAGAGCGGGGCGAGCAGTACGTC. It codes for CASSFSGKAGERGEQYV.

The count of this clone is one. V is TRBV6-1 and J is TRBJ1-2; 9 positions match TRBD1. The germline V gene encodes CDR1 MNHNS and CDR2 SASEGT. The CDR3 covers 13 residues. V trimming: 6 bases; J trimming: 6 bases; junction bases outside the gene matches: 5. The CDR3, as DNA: TGTGCCAGCAGGGTAGGACAGGGGAATGGCTACACCTTC. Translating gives CASRVGQGNGYTF.

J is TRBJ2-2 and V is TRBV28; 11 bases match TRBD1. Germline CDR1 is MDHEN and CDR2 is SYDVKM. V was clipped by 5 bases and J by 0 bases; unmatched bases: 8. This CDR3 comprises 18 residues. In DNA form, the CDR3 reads TGTGCCAGCAGTCTTACCTGGACAGGGGGCGCGAACACCGGGGAGCTGTTTTTT. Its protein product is CASSLTWTGGANTGELFF.

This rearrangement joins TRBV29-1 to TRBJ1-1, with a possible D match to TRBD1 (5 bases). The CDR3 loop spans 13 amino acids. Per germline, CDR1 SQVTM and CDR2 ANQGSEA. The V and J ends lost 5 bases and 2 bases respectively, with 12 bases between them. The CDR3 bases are TGCAGCGTTTTAGGGGCGGGAAACACTGAAGCTTTCTTT. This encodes CSVLGAGNTEAFF.

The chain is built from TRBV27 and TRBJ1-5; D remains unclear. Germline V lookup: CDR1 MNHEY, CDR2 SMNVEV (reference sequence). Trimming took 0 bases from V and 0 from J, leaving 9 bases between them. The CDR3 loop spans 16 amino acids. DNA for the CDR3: TGTGCCAGCAGTTTATCTGGCGGAAGTAGCAATCAGCCCCAGCATTTT. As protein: CASSLSGGSSNQPQHF.

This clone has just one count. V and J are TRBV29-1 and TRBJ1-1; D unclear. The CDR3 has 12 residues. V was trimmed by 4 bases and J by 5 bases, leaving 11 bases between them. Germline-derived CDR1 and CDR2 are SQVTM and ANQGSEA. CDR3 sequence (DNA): TGCAGCGTTGCACACGGGTCGACTGAAGCTTTCTTT. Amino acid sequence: CSVAHGSTEAFF.

The CDR3 DNA is TGTGCCAGCAGTGAGACTCGGCCTAGCTCCTATAATTCACCCCTCCACTTT. Translated, it gives CASSETRPSSYNSPLHF. The gene calls are TRBV6-1 and TRBJ1-6, with D hard to call. V was shortened by 3 bases and J by 0 bases, with 12 bases between the two germline ends. This CDR3 spans 17 amino acids. Germline CDR1 is MNHNS and CDR2 is SASEGT.

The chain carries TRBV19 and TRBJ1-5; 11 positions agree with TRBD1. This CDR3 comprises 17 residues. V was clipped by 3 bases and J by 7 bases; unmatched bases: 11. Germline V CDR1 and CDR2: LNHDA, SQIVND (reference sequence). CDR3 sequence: CASSIAGTGGGMQPQHF. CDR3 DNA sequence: TGTGCCAGTAGTATCGCCGGGACAGGGGGGGGTATGCAGCCCCAGCATTTT.

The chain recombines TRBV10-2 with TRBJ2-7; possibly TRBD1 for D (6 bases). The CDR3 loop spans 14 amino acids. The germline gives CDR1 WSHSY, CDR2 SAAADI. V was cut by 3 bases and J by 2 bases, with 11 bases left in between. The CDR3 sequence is CASSEWTATYEQYF. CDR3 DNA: TGCGCCAGCAGTGAATGGACAGCCACCTACGAGCAGTACTTC.

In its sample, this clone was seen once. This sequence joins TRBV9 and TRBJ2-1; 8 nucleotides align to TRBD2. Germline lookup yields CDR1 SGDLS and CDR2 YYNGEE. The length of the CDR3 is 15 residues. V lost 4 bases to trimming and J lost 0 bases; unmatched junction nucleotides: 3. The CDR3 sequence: CASSTSGSSYNEQFF. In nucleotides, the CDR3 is TGTGCCAGCAGCACAAGCGGGAGCTCCTACAATGAGCAGTTCTTC.

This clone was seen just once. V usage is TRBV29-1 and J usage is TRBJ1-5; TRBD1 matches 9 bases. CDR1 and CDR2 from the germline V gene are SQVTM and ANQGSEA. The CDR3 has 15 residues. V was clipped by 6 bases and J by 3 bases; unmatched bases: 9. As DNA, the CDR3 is TGCAGCGTGTCGGGACAGGGCGGGTACAATCAGCCCCAGCATTTT. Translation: CSVSGQGGYNQPQHF.

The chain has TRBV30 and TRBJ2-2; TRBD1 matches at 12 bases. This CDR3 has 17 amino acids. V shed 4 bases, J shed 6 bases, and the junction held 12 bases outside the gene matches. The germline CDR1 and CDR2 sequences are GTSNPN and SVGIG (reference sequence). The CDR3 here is CAWIPVGDRGRSGELFF. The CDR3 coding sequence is TGTGCCTGGATTCCCGTCGGGGACAGGGGGCGATCCGGGGAGCTGTTTTTT. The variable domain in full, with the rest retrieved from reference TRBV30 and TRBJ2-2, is SQTIHQWPATLVQPVGSPLSLECTVEGTSNPNLYWYRQAAGRGLQLLFYSVGIGQISSEVPQNLSASRPQDRQFILSSKKLLLSDSGFYLCAWIPVGDRGRSGELFFGEGSRLTVL.

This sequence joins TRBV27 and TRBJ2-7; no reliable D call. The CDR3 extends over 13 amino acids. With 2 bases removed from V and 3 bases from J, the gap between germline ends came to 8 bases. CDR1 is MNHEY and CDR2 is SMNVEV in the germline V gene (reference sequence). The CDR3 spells CASSLESNYEQYF. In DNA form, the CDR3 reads TGTGCCAGCAGTTTAGAGAGTAACTACGAGCAGTACTTC.